The 2 T cell receptor beta chains in this list originate from one sample, sequenced in a study of identical twins. TCRdb itself ran the 5' RACE reads through MiXCR, one entry per CDR3 protein. The sample includes some 760,000 distinct CDR3 sequences, about 18% of them seen just once. The same sample was also used in a study of T cells expressing NK-cell markers.

The sequencing input was PBMCs. The receptor set was obtained from a woman between 18 and 29 years old in good health.

The rearrangement joins TRBV11-3 to TRBJ2-7; TRBD2 might be the D (5 bases). The CDR3 is 16 residues long. Per the germline V gene, CDR1 is SGHNT and CDR2 is YENEEA. The V gene lost 0 bases and the J gene lost 4 bases, with 16 bases spanning the gap. This CDR3 reads CASSLEGYARVYEQYF. Here the CDR3 DNA reads TGTGCCAGCAGCTTAGAGGGTTACGCGCGGGTATACGAGCAGTACTTC.

CDR3 DNA: TGCAGCGCTACACAGGGGGTGGTGACAGATACGCAGTATTTT. It specifies CSATQGVVTDTQYF. The chain combines TRBV29-1 with TRBJ2-3, with TRBD1 identical over 8 bases. From germline, CDR1 is SQVTM and CDR2 ANQGSEA. The CDR3 runs to 14 residues. V dropped 7 bases and J dropped 3; count of bases not matched to a gene: 9.